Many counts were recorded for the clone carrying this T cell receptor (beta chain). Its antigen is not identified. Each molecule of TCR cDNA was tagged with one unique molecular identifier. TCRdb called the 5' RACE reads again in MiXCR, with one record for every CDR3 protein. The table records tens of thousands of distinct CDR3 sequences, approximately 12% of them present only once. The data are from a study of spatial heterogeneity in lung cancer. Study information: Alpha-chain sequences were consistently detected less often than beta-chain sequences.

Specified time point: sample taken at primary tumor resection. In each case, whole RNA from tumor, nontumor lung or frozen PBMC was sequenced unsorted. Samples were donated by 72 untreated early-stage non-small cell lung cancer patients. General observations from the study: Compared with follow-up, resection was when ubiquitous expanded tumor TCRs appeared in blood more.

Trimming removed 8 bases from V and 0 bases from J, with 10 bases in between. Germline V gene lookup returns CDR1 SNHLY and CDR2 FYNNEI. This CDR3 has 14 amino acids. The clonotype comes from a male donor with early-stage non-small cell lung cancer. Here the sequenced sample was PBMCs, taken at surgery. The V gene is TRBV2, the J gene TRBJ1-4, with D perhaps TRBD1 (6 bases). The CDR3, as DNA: TGTGCCAGCCTGGAGGGGGCAACTAATGAAAAACTGTTTTTT. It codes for CASLEGATNEKLFF.